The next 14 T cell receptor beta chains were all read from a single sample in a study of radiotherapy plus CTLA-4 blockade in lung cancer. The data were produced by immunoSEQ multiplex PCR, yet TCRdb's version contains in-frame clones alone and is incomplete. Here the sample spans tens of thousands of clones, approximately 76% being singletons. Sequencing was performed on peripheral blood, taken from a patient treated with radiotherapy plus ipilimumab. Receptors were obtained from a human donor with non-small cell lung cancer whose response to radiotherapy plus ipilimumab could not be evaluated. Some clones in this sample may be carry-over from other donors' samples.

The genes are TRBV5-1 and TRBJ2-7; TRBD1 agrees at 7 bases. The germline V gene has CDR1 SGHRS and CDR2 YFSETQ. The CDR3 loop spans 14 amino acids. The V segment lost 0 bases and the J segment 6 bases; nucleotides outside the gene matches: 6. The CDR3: CASSLGGGNGEQYF. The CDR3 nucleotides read TGCGCCAGCAGCTTGGGAGGGGGCAACGGCGAGCAGTACTTC.

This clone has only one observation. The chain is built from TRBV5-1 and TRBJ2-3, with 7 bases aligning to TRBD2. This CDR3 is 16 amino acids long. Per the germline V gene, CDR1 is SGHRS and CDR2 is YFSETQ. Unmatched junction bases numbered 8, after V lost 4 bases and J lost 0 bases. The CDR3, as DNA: TGCGCCAGCAGCCCCGGGGGGTTGTCTAGCACAGATACGCAGTATTTT. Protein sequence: CASSPGGLSSTDTQYF.

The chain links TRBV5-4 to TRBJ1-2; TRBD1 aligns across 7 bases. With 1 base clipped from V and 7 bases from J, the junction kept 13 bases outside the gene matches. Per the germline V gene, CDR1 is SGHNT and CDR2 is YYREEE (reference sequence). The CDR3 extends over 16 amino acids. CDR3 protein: CASSLRGRSTYSGYTF. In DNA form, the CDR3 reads TGTGCCAGCAGCTTGAGGGGGCGCAGTACCTACTCTGGCTACACCTTC.

CDR3 in amino acids: CASSKPGGPLNEQFF. The CDR3 DNA follows: TGTGCCAGTAGTAAGCCGGGGGGGCCCCTAAATGAGCAGTTCTTC. The chain joins TRBV19 to TRBJ2-1, with TRBD2 matching 8 bases. The CDR3 spans 15 residues. Germline V gene sequence: CDR1 LNHDA, CDR2 SQIVND (reference sequence). With 4 bases clipped from V and 7 bases from J, the junction kept 9 bases outside the gene matches.

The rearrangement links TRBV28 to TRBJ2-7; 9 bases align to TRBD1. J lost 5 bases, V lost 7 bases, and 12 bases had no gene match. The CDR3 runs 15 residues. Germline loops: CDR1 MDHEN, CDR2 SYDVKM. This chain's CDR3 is CASTHQQGAWNEQYF. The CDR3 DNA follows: TGTGCCAGCACCCATCAACAGGGGGCCTGGAACGAGCAGTACTTC.

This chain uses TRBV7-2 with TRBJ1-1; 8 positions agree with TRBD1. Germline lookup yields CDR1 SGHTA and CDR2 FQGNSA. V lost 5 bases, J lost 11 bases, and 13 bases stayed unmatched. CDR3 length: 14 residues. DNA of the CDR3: TGTGCCAGCAGCCTACTCCTCCCAGGGGGCAGGGCTTTCTTT. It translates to CASSLLLPGGRAFF.

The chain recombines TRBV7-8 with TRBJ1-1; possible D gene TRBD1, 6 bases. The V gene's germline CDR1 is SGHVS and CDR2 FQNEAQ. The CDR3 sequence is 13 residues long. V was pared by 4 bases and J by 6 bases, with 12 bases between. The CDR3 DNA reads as TGTGCCAGCAGCTACAGGGAAGGGGCTGAAGCTTTCTTT. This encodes CASSYREGAEAFF.

This CDR3 is CASRTGQNEAFF. The CDR3 DNA reads TGTGCCAGCCGGACAGGGCAGAATGAAGCTTTCTTT. J is TRBJ1-1 and V is TRBV6-1; TRBD1 aligns across 8 bases. V was pared by 8 bases and J by 7 bases, with 6 bases of the junction left unmatched. Germline V gene data show CDR1 as MNHNS and CDR2 as SASEGT. The CDR3 is 12 amino acids.

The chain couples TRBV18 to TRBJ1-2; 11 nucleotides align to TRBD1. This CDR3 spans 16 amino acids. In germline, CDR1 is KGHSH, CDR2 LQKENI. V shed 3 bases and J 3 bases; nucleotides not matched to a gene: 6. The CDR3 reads CASSPGTGGRDYGYTF. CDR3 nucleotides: TGTGCCAGCTCACCCGGGACAGGGGGACGGGACTATGGCTACACCTTC.

CDR3 DNA: TGTGCCAGCAGCTTGGGGAGCCCAGTTCCGTCGGGCTACACCTTC. Residues: CASSLGSPVPSGYTF. The chain combines TRBV5-8 with TRBJ1-2; D remains unclear. Germline V gives CDR1 SGHTS, CDR2 YDEGEE. The CDR3 loop spans 15 amino acids. V was cut by 0 bases and J by 8 bases, with 17 bases left in between. The full variable domain, its missing parts supplied by reference TRBV5-8 and TRBJ1-2, is EAGVTQSPTHLIKTRGQQATLRCSPISGHTSVYWYQQALGLGLQFLLWYDEGEERNRGNFPPRFSGRQFPNYSSELNVNALELEDSALYLCASSLGSPVPSGYTFGSGTRLTVV.

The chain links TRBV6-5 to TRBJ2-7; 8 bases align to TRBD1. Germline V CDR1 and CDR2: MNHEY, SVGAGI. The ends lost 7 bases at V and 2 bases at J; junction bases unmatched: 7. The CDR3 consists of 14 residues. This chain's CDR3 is CASTSLTGAYEQYF. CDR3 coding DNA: TGTGCCAGCACCTCACTGACAGGGGCCTACGAGCAGTACTTC.

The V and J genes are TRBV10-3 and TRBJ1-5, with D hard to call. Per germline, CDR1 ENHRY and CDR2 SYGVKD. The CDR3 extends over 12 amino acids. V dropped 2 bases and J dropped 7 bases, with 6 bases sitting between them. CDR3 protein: CAISEPQQPQHF. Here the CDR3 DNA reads TGTGCCATCAGTGAGCCCCAGCAGCCCCAGCATTTT.

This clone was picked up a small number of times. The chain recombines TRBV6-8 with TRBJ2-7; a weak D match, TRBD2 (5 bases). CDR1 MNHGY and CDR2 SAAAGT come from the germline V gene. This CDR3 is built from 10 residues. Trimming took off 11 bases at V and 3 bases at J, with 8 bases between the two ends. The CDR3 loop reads CAAGLYEQYF. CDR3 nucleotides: TGTGCCGCAGGACTCTACGAGCAGTACTTC.

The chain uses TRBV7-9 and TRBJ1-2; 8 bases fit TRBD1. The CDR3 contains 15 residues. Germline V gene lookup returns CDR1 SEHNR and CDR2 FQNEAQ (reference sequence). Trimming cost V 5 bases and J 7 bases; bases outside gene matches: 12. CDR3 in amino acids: CASSPYSQDRAGYTF. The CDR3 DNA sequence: TGTGCCAGCAGCCCCTACAGCCAGGACAGGGCTGGCTACACCTTC.